This record covers a single TCR beta chain. What it binds is not known. The data stem from a study of cytomegalovirus exposure and HLA in healthy donors. Notes on the study in general: HLA-A and HLA-B allele assignments for most subjects were reportedly predicted accurately using TCR beta sequences. One later analysis reportedly identified an Asian-associated ancestry cluster that showed fewer N-insertions than the roughly 640-donor mean.

Primers: 60 Vbeta forward and 13 Jbeta reverse. Some clones are missing from TCRdb's copy, which holds only in-frame ones; the method was immunoSEQ multiplex PCR. This sample's table has around 140,000 clones. The V end was cut by 5 bases, the J end by 4 bases, with 17 bases between. The CDR3 contains 14 residues. Germline values: CDR1 SQVTM, CDR2 ANQGSEA. The sequenced sample consisted of PBMCs. The rearrangement uses TRBV29-1 and TRBJ1-2; the D gene is possibly TRBD1 (6 bases). The origin of this receptor is a male donor in good health and CMV-seronegative. The CDR3 nucleotides read TGCAGCGTTACACCCATCCGGACAGCCTATGGCTACACCTTC. This sequence encodes CSVTPIRTAYGYTF.